The 22 T cell receptor beta chains reported below all come from one sample, sequenced in a study of T-cell reconstitution after alpha-beta-depleted transplantation in children. TCRbeta library preparation incorporated unique molecular identifiers. TCRdb used MiXCR to reprocess the PCR reads, holding one entry per CDR3 protein. The sample includes more than 200,000 distinct CDR3 sequences, more than 20% of them seen just once. The sequences come from PBMCs, mostly from graft donor cells, collected 360 days after TCRalphabeta/CD19-depleted stem cell transplant. All receptors derive from a female patient aged 2 to 10 who had a stem cell transplant for congenital amegakaryocytic thrombocytopenia, so the T cells may come from the graft donor.

The chain carries TRBV9 and TRBJ2-4, with no clear D. CDR1 and CDR2 from the germline V gene are SGDLS and YYNGEE. V lost 2 bases and J 15 bases, leaving 18 bases between the germline ends. The CDR3 covers 13 residues. CDR3 protein: CASSVSPSSLRYF. The DNA for the CDR3 is TGTGCCAGCAGCGTTTCCCCTTCTAGTCTTCGGTACTTC.

The sample holds many counts of this clonotype. This rearrangement joins TRBV10-3 to TRBJ2-1, with TRBD2 identical over 15 bases. The CDR3 extends over 17 amino acids. The V and J ends lost 6 bases and 8 bases, in that order; junction bases with no gene match: 11. Looked up from germline, CDR1 is ENHRY and CDR2 is SYGVKD. CDR3: CAIRDTGTSGRSHEQFF. The CDR3 DNA follows: TGTGCCATCAGGGATACCGGGACTAGCGGGAGGTCTCATGAGCAGTTCTTC.

The chain is built from TRBV28 and TRBJ1-2; 7 bases are shared with TRBD1. CDR1 is MDHEN and CDR2 is SYDVKM in the germline V gene. Trimming at V came to 7 bases and at J to 1 base, leaving 6 bases not matched to a gene. The CDR3 has 14 amino acids. The CDR3 DNA reads as TGTGCCAGCAATACAGGGGTCCATAACTATGGCTACACCTTC. Its translation is CASNTGVHNYGYTF.

About this clonotype: A much larger clone differs from this one at a single base, so this may be a read error. The chain uses TRBV28 and TRBJ2-5; D is unresolved. Germline assignment: CDR1 MDHEN and CDR2 SYDVKM. Deletions cut 5 bases from V and 0 bases from J, with 4 bases between. The CDR3 loop spans 12 amino acids. The CDR3 reads CASSGYQETQYF. The CDR3 DNA sequence: TGTGCCAGCAGTGGGTACCAAGAGACCCAGTACTTC.

This clonotype was observed a handful of times. The chain carries TRBV4-1 and TRBJ2-7, with unresolved D. Between the trimmed V and J ends, which lost 1 base and 0 bases, there was a span of 13 bases. The CDR3 is 16 amino acids. In germline, CDR1 is MGHRA, CDR2 YSYEKL. As DNA, the CDR3 is TGCGCCAGCAGCCAAGTTGGCGTTAGGATCTCCTACGAGCAGTACTTC. Residues: CASSQVGVRISYEQYF.

This clonotype was detected a few times. This chain links TRBV12-3 or TRBV12-4 with TRBJ2-7, with a tentative D call TRBD2 (6 bases). The V end lost 5 bases, the J end lost 6 bases, and 20 bases lay between the germline ends. The CDR3 is 15 residues long. In DNA, the CDR3 is TGTGCCAGCAGTCAACCATATGCAGGGAGGAGCGAGCAGTACTTC. This translates into CASSQPYAGRSEQYF.

This clonotype was counted many times. V and J are TRBV12-3 or TRBV12-4 and TRBJ2-7, with 9 bases matching TRBD2. The CDR3 runs 13 residues. J lost 3 bases, V lost 3 bases, and 0 bases had no gene match. The CDR3 DNA reads as TGTGCCAGCAGTTTTAGCGGGAGCTACGAGCAGTACTTC. Its protein is CASSFSGSYEQYF.

The chain combines TRBV24-1 with TRBJ2-2; 10 bases map to TRBD1. This CDR3 contains 16 residues. Trimming cost V 4 bases and J 5 bases; bases outside gene matches: 6. Looked up from germline, CDR1 is KGHDR and CDR2 is SFDVKD. Here the CDR3 reads CATSDRRDRGTGELFF. The CDR3 DNA sequence: TGTGCCACCAGTGACCGCCGGGACAGGGGAACCGGGGAGCTGTTTTTT.

This chain connects TRBV20-1 to TRBJ1-1, with a tentative D call TRBD1 (5 bases). Trimming took 8 bases from V and 11 from J, leaving 18 bases between them. CDR1 and CDR2 (germline): DFQATT, SNEGSKA (reference sequence). This CDR3 region has 11 residues. CDR3 nucleotides: TGCAGTCAAGCAAAGGGGTGGGGCGCTTTCTTT. It encodes CSQAKGWGAFF.

The chain recombines TRBV20-1 with TRBJ1-5; D unresolved. The V and J ends lost 0 bases and 0 bases respectively, with 12 bases between them. This CDR3 spans 16 amino acids. The germline V gene has CDR1 DFQATT and CDR2 SNEGSKA (reference sequence). This CDR3 is CSARDRLRVSNQPQHF. The CDR3 coding sequence is TGCAGTGCTAGAGATCGGCTACGAGTTAGCAATCAGCCCCAGCATTTT.

The chain is built from TRBV5-6 and TRBJ2-7, with D uncertain. The ends were cut back, 1 base at V and 4 bases at J, with 15 bases in the middle. This CDR3 is built from 15 residues. Germline V gene lookup returns CDR1 SGHDT and CDR2 YYEEEE. The CDR3 DNA sequence: TGTGCCAGCAGCTTGTACACCGATTGGGGTTACGAGCAGTACTTC. Translation: CASSLYTDWGYEQYF.

The chain uses TRBV20-1 and TRBJ2-3, with TRBD2 identical over 11 bases. Germline CDR1 DFQATT, CDR2 SNEGSKA (reference sequence). This CDR3 spans 16 amino acids. The CDR3 is CSVPGIAGGPTDTQYF. For the CDR3, the DNA is TGCAGCGTCCCGGGGATAGCGGGAGGGCCCACAGATACGCAGTATTTT.

In this sample, this clonotype turned up a few times. The chain couples TRBV27 to TRBJ2-1; D might be TRBD1 (6 bases). The germline V gene encodes CDR1 MNHEY and CDR2 SMNVEV (reference sequence). CDR3 length equals 11 residues. Trimming took off 6 bases at V and 15 bases at J, with 15 bases between the two ends. The CDR3 bases are TGTGCCAGCAGCCTTGGACAGCTTTGGTTCTTC. This encodes CASSLGQLWFF.

There are a few counts of this clonotype. The chain couples TRBV18 to TRBJ2-7; 8 nucleotides match TRBD1. The CDR3 totals 18 residues. J lost 3 bases, V lost 5 bases, and 18 bases had no gene match. Germline loops: CDR1 KGHSH, CDR2 LQKENI. CDR3: CASSLGQGSYPTYYEQYF. As DNA, the CDR3 is TGTGCCAGCTCATTAGGACAGGGAAGTTACCCTACGTACTACGAGCAGTACTTC.

V and J are TRBV12-3 or TRBV12-4 and TRBJ2-5, with TRBD1 matching over 7 bases. V lost 3 bases and J lost 0; bases outside the gene matches: 4. The CDR3 is made up of 15 amino acids. Here the CDR3 reads CASSFGTADQETQYF. The CDR3 coding sequence is TGTGCCAGCAGTTTCGGGACAGCAGACCAAGAGACCCAGTACTTC.

V usage is TRBV3-1 and J usage is TRBJ2-5, with D maybe TRBD2 (6 bases). CDR3 length: 16 amino acids. The V end was cut by 4 bases, the J end by 2 bases, with 17 bases between. The V gene's germline CDR1 is LGHDT and CDR2 YNNKEL (reference sequence). The CDR3 nucleotides read TGTGCCAGCAGCCCTGAACGGGGGAGCTTACAAGAGACCCAGTACTTC. Its translation is CASSPERGSLQETQYF.

The chain links TRBV11-3 to TRBJ2-1, with 12 nucleotides matching TRBD2. V trimming: 5 bases; J trimming: 7 bases; junction bases outside the gene matches: 12. This CDR3 has 17 residues. Germline-derived CDR1 and CDR2 are SGHNT and YENEEA. The CDR3 protein is CASSQKLLAGGRNEQFF. CDR3 nucleotides: TGTGCCAGCAGCCAGAAACTCCTAGCGGGGGGGCGAAATGAGCAGTTCTTC.

The genes are TRBV12-3 or TRBV12-4 and TRBJ2-2, with D possibly TRBD1 on 5 matching bases. V was pared by 1 base and J by 1 base, with 7 bases between. The CDR3 runs to 15 residues. This CDR3 is CASSLGGQNTGELFF. CDR3 coding DNA: TGTGCCAGCAGTTTAGGAGGACAGAACACCGGGGAGCTGTTTTTT.

V is TRBV4-2 and J is TRBJ1-3, with D unresolved. Trimming removed 3 bases at V and 1 base at J, with 7 bases between. Germline loops: CDR1 LGHNA, CDR2 YNFKEQ. The CDR3 is 14 residues long. The CDR3 DNA reads as TGTGCCAGCAGCCATGGGCTGTCTGGAAACACCATATATTTT. This encodes CASSHGLSGNTIYF.

The chain carries TRBV20-1 and TRBJ2-1, with 9 bases that match TRBD2. Germline V gives CDR1 DFQATT, CDR2 SNEGSKA (reference sequence). CDR3 length: 17 amino acids. Trimming cost V 6 bases and J 4 bases; bases outside gene matches: 16. The CDR3 spells CSAPPAASGTFYNEQFF. CDR3 nucleotides: TGCAGTGCCCCTCCCGCGGCTAGCGGGACATTTTACAATGAGCAGTTCTTC.

This rearrangement joins TRBV9 to TRBJ1-3; D unresolved. The length of the CDR3 is 15 residues. Deletions cut 0 bases from V and 8 bases from J, with 15 bases between. Germline V gene sequence: CDR1 SGDLS, CDR2 YYNGEE. CDR3 bases: TGTGCCAGCAGCGTAGTGCAGTCTGTCGGGGACACCATATATTTT. Protein sequence: CASSVVQSVGDTIYF.

This clonotype has just a few counts. The chain employs TRBV28 and TRBJ2-1; D is perhaps TRBD1 (5 bases). This CDR3 has 14 residues. Germline CDR1 MDHEN, CDR2 SYDVKM. V lost 3 bases and J 0 bases, leaving 6 bases between the germline ends. The CDR3 loop is CASSLTASYNEQFF. The CDR3 nucleotides read TGTGCCAGCAGTTTGACAGCCTCCTACAATGAGCAGTTCTTC.